Here is one TCR beta chain with its context. Its antigen is currently unknown. This entry comes from a study of shared clonotypes between healthy human individuals. Background on the study: Researchers drew samples from two women and a few men aged 18 to 49. Study-level results: Four donors held 4.5% to 5% of naive CD4 clonotypes in common. The generation probabilities recorded for non-shared clonotypes fell below those of clonotypes shared by all four donors.

The V end was cut by 0 bases, the J end by 5 bases, with 8 bases between. Germline-derived CDR1 and CDR2 are SGHTA and FQGTGA. This CDR3 contains 14 residues. Clones were read by immunoSEQ multiplex PCR, and TCRdb kept only the in-frame ones, dropping some. The table has some 2.1 million clones, just over 90% seen once. Naive-designated CD8 cells lacked CD45RO, were positively enriched for CCR7, and omitted terminally differentiated effector memory CD45RA+ cells. There were no recent acute infections or vaccinations among the donors, who were healthy HIV-negative adults. This clonotype was obtained from a man aged 18 to 30 in good health. Some clones in this sample may be carry-over from other donors' samples. Material: naive CD8+ T cells from PBMCs. The V gene is TRBV7-3, the J gene TRBJ2-1; D gene unclear. The CDR3 spells CASSLTMANNEQFF. The DNA for the CDR3 is TGTGCCAGCAGCTTAACGATGGCTAACAATGAGCAGTTCTTC.